The 18 T cell receptor beta chains reported below all come from one sample, sequenced in a study of T cells in localized non-small cell lung cancer (dated by TCRdb to the early 2020s). Library generation was performed with the immunoSEQ multiplex PCR assay. TCRdb took this table from immuneACCESS and kept in-frame rearrangements with V and J called. Such tables lack part of the clones; where checked against another copy, unresolved V genes explain under half of the gap, and the rest is unexplained. A total of around 19,000 clones appear in this sample, around 90% of them only once. The ten largest make up 2.5% to 3% of the sample. The specimen comprised peripheral blood, sampled before any cancer treatment. The receptors stem from a woman aged 40-75 years with stage I lung adenocarcinoma.

The rearrangement uses TRBV6-5 and TRBJ2-5, with D tentatively TRBD1 (5 bases). V was cut by 0 bases and J by 3 bases, with 8 bases left in between. This CDR3 contains 14 residues. Germline CDR1 reads MNHEY; CDR2 reads SVGAGI. For the CDR3, the DNA is TGTGCCAGCAGTTACTCCGACAGTGAAGAGACCCAGTACTTC. This encodes CASSYSDSEETQYF.

This rearrangement joins TRBV30 to TRBJ1-1; D not resolved. The V end was cut by 0 bases, the J end by 1 base, with 6 bases between. The CDR3 has 13 amino acids. CDR1 and CDR2 (germline): GTSNPN, SVGIG (reference sequence). The CDR3: CAWSVSWNTEAFF. The CDR3 DNA reads TGTGCCTGGAGTGTATCTTGGAACACTGAAGCTTTCTTT.

The rearrangement links TRBV2 to TRBJ2-2; TRBD2 matches at 7 bases. The V segment lost 7 bases and the J segment 8 bases; nucleotides outside the gene matches: 13. This CDR3 spans 15 amino acids. Germline loops: CDR1 SNHLY, CDR2 FYNNEI. The CDR3, as DNA: TGTGCCAGCAAATCCCCAGCGGGAAGGACGGGGGAGCTGTTTTTT. Translation: CASKSPAGRTGELFF.

The chain has TRBV5-1 and TRBJ1-1, with 9 bases matching TRBD1. The CDR3 runs to 15 residues. V dropped 4 bases and J dropped 2; count of bases not matched to a gene: 6. The V gene's germline CDR1 is SGHRS and CDR2 YFSETQ. The CDR3 bases are TGCGCCAGCAGCGCCCAGACAGGGGGAAACACTGAAGCTTTCTTT. This codes for CASSAQTGGNTEAFF.

The chain couples TRBV6-4 to TRBJ2-3; TRBD1 agrees at 11 bases. Trimming took 0 bases from V and 4 from J; bases not matched to a gene: 3. The CDR3 length is 16 residues. Germline lookup yields CDR1 MRHNA and CDR2 SNTAGT. CDR3 DNA: TGTGCCAGCAGTGACTCCGGGACAGGGGGGCCAGATACGCAGTATTTT. Protein: CASSDSGTGGPDTQYF.

This rearrangement joins TRBV6-1 to TRBJ1-1, with D uncertain. V was clipped by 7 bases and J by 1 base, with 7 bases between them. This CDR3 region has 12 residues. Germline CDR1 and CDR2: MNHNS and SASEGT. DNA of the CDR3: TGTGCCAGCAAAAAGGGGAACACTGAAGCTTTCTTT. It specifies CASKKGNTEAFF.

The chain joins TRBV10-3 to TRBJ2-3; TRBD2 aligns across 8 bases. With 4 bases clipped from V and 6 bases from J, the junction kept 6 bases outside the gene matches. The CDR3 runs 14 residues. Germline V gene sequence: CDR1 ENHRY, CDR2 SYGVKD. CDR3 bases: TGTGCCATCAGTGCACCGGGACTAGGGGATACGCAGTATTTT. As protein: CAISAPGLGDTQYF.

V and J are TRBV2 and TRBJ1-2; 9 positions match TRBD1. From germline, CDR1 is SNHLY and CDR2 FYNNEI. The CDR3 is made up of 14 amino acids. V trimming: 4 bases; J trimming: 6 bases; junction bases outside the gene matches: 6. CDR3 sequence reads: CASSALGQGNGYTF. CDR3 coding DNA: TGTGCCAGCAGTGCCCTCGGACAGGGGAATGGCTACACCTTC. Together with reference TRBV2 and TRBJ1-2, the CDR3 gives the full variable domain: EPEVTQTPSHQVTQMGQEVILRCVPISNHLYFYWYRQILGQKVEFLVSFYNNEISEKSEIFDDQFSVERPDGSNFTLKIRSTKLEDSAMYFCASSALGQGNGYTFGSGTRLTVV.

V and J are TRBV11-2 and TRBJ2-5; TRBD2 agrees at 9 bases. V was clipped by 5 bases and J by 5 bases; unmatched bases: 6. The CDR3 has 14 amino acids. Per germline, CDR1 SGHAT and CDR2 FQNNGV. CDR3: CASSTGLARETQYF. The DNA of the CDR3 is TGTGCCAGCAGCACGGGACTAGCTAGGGAGACCCAGTACTTC. Variable domain in full (rest from reference TRBV11-2 and TRBJ2-5): EAGVAQSPRYKIIEKRQSVAFWCNPISGHATLYWYQQILGQGPKLLIQFQNNGVVDDSQLPKDRFSAERLKGVDSTLKIQPAKLEDSAVYLCASSTGLARETQYFGPGTRLLVL.

The V gene is TRBV11-2, the J gene TRBJ2-1; 8 bases fit TRBD2. This CDR3 spans 15 amino acids. The junction had 10 bases not matched to a gene; V was cut back by 5 bases and J by 7 bases. Germline CDR1 and CDR2: SGHAT and FQNNGV. Written as DNA, the CDR3 is TGTGCCAGCAGCCCACTAGCGGCCCCTGGGAATGAGCAGTTCTTC. This encodes CASSPLAAPGNEQFF.

This chain connects TRBV29-1 to TRBJ1-1, with 7 bases aligning to TRBD1. Germline values: CDR1 SQVTM, CDR2 ANQGSEA. Trimming took 6 bases from V and 3 from J; bases not matched to a gene: 4. CDR3 length: 12 residues. CDR3 amino acids: CSVAGTDTEAFF. In DNA form, the CDR3 reads TGCAGCGTCGCCGGGACAGACACTGAAGCTTTCTTT. The entire variable domain, with the rest obtained from reference TRBV29-1 and TRBJ1-1, is as follows: SAVISQKPSRDICQRGTSLTIQCQVDSQVTMMFWYRQQPGQSLTLIATANQGSEATYESGFVIDKFPISRPNLTFSTLTVSNMSPEDSSIYLCSVAGTDTEAFFGQGTRLTVV.

This chain uses TRBV30 with TRBJ2-1; TRBD2 matches at 8 bases. The CDR3 runs 15 residues. CDR1 is GTSNPN and CDR2 is SVGIG in the germline V gene (reference sequence). After removal of 3 bases from V and 9 bases from J, the junction contained 13 bases not matched to a gene. The CDR3 DNA is TGTGCCTGGAGAAGGTACGGGGGGGCCGGTGGTGAGCAGTTCTTC. Translation gives CAWRRYGGAGGEQFF. The full variable domain, completed using reference TRBV30 and TRBJ2-1, is SQTIHQWPATLVQPVGSPLSLECTVEGTSNPNLYWYRQAAGRGLQLLFYSVGIGQISSEVPQNLSASRPQDRQFILSSKKLLLSDSGFYLCAWRRYGGAGGEQFFGPGTRLTVL.

The chain uses TRBV20-1 and TRBJ1-2, with D maybe TRBD1 (5 bases). The V gene's germline CDR1 is DFQATT and CDR2 SNEGSKA (reference sequence). The CDR3 length is 8 residues. CDR3 sequence reads: CRDNGYTF. CDR3 DNA sequence: TGCAGGGACAACGGCTACACCTTC.

The V call is TRBV29-1, the J call TRBJ1-1; D not certain. The V end was cut by 4 bases, the J end by 0 bases, with 9 bases between. CDR3 size: 13 residues. Germline V gene data show CDR1 as SQVTM and CDR2 as ANQGSEA. In DNA form, the CDR3 reads TGCAGCGTTGCGTGGGGTATGAACACTGAAGCTTTCTTT. Translated, it gives CSVAWGMNTEAFF.

This sequence joins TRBV25-1 and TRBJ2-3, with 7 bases aligning to TRBD1. J gave up 4 bases and V 4 bases, and 5 bases lay outside the gene matches. Germline CDR1 is MGHDK and CDR2 is SYGVNS. This CDR3 spans 14 amino acids. CDR3 bases: TGTGCCAGCAGTGGGGCAGGGGGTCCAGATACGCAGTATTTT. Translated, it gives CASSGAGGPDTQYF.

This chain uses TRBV27 with TRBJ2-1, with D perhaps matching TRBD2 (6 bases). This CDR3 spans 14 amino acids. Germline V lookup: CDR1 MNHEY, CDR2 SMNVEV (reference sequence). The germline V and J ends were trimmed by 3 bases and 7 bases, with 13 bases remaining between them. The CDR3 region is CASSFGTVLNEQFF. In DNA, the CDR3 is TGTGCCAGCAGTTTCGGGACTGTATTAAATGAGCAGTTCTTC.

As for this clone: Sequence at one end of the junction differs from germline and may be a read error. CDR3 sequence (DNA): TGTGCCTGCAGCCCACAGGGGTCCCACGAGCAGTACTTC. As protein: CACSPQGSHEQYF. V usage is TRBV5-4 and J usage is TRBJ2-7; the match to TRBD1 covers 7 bases. The CDR3 is 13 amino acids. CDR1 is SGHNT, CDR2 YYREEE, per germline (reference sequence).

V usage is TRBV4-3 and J usage is TRBJ2-3, with TRBD2 identical over 9 bases. The CDR3 runs to 18 residues. Trimming cost V 0 bases and J 4 bases; bases outside gene matches: 11. The V gene's germline CDR1 is LGHNA and CDR2 YSLEER. CDR3 sequence (DNA): TGCGCCAGCAGCCAAGATGGGATAGGAGCGGGGGGATCAGATACGCAGTATTTT. This sequence encodes CASSQDGIGAGGSDTQYF.